This T cell receptor (beta chain) is from a study of molecular identifiers for immune sequencing clone quantification. V was cut by 0 bases and J by 7 bases, with 16 bases left in between. CDR3 length equals 15 residues. Germline V gene sequence: CDR1 MNHEY, CDR2 SMNVEV (reference sequence). This clonotype appeared many times. In preparing bulk TCR libraries, previously described methods and listed TCR primers were used. TCRdb analysed the PCR reads with MiXCR anew, one entry per CDR3 protein. The data contain 63,000 or so distinct CDR3 sequences, 15% to 20% of them singletons. The material sequenced was naive CD8+ T cells from blood, with Jurkat cell RNA spiked in. Subset indicated: FACS-sorted CD8+CD4-CCR7+CD45RA+ naive T cells. This clonotype was sampled from a human donor in good health. Some libraries in this study had Jurkat cell RNA spiked in. The J gene is TRBJ2-7, the V gene TRBV27; a weak D match, TRBD2 (5 bases). The CDR3 nucleotides read TGTGCCAGCAGTTTATCCTCAGAGGGTCTGGGGGAGCAGTACTTC. Protein sequence: CASSLSSEGLGEQYF.